The following is a T cell receptor beta chain sequence with its context. This sample is drawn from a study of control samples from healthy donors and cancer patients. Some clones are missing from TCRdb's copy, which holds only in-frame ones; the method was immunoSEQ multiplex PCR. The sample has about 110,000 clones, 82% seen once. V lost 2 bases to trimming and J lost 4 bases, with 5 bases between them. The CDR3 has 12 residues. Per germline, CDR1 MNHEY and CDR2 SVGEGT. The TCR originated in a man aged 18 to 35 in good health. The genes are TRBV6-2 or TRBV6-3 and TRBJ2-5; D unclear. Sequencing was carried out using blood. CDR3 sequence reads: CASSYGSETQYF. The CDR3 bases are TGTGCCAGCAGTTACGGGTCAGAGACCCAGTACTTC.